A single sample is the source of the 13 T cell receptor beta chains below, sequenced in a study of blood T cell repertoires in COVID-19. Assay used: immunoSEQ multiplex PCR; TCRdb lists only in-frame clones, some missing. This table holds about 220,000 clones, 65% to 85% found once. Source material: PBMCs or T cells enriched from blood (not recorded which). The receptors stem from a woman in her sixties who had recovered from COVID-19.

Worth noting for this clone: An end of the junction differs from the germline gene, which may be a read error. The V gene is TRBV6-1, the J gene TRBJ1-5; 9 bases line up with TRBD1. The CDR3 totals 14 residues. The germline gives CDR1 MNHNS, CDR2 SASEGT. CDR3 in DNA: TGTGCCAGCATTGAACAGGGGGCAGGGCAGCCCCAGCATTTT. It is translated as CASIEQGAGQPQHF.

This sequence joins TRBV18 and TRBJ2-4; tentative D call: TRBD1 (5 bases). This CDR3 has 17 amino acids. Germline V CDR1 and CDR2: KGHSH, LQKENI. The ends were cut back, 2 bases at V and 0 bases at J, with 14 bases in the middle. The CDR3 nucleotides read TGTGCCAGCTCACCAAGGCAGGGTGATATAGCCAAAAACATTCAGTACTTC. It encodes CASSPRQGDIAKNIQYF. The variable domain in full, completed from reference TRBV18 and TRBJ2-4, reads NAGVMQNPRHLVRRRGQEARLRCSPMKGHSHVYWYRQLPEEGLKFMVYLQKENIIDESGMPKERFSAEFPKEGPSILRIQQVVRGDSAAYFCASSPRQGDIAKNIQYFGAGTRLSVL.

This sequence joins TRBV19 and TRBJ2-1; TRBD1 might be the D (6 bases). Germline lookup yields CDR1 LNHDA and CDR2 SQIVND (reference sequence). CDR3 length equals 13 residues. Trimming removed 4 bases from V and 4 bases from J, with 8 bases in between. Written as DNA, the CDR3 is TGTGCCAGTAGTAAAAGGGGGTACAATGAGCAGTTCTTC. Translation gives CASSKRGYNEQFF.

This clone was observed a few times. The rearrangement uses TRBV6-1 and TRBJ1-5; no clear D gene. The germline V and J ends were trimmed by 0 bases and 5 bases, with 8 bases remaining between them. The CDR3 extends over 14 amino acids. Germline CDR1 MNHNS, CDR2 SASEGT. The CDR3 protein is CASSEAQFDQPQHF. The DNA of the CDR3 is TGTGCCAGCAGTGAAGCCCAGTTTGATCAGCCCCAGCATTTT.

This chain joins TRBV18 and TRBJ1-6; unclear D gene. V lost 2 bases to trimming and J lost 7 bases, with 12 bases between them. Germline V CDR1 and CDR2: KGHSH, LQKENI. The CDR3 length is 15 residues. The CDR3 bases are TGTGCCAGCTCACCAGGTAGGACTAGAAATTCACCCCTCCACTTT. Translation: CASSPGRTRNSPLHF.

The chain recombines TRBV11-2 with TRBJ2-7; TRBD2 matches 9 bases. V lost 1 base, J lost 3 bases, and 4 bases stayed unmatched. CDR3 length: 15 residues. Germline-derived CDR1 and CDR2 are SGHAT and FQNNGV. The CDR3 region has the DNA TGTGCCAGCAGCTTAGCTCTAGCGGGAATCTACGAGCAGTACTTC. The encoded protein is CASSLALAGIYEQYF. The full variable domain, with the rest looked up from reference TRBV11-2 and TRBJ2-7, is EAGVAQSPRYKIIEKRQSVAFWCNPISGHATLYWYQQILGQGPKLLIQFQNNGVVDDSQLPKDRFSAERLKGVDSTLKIQPAKLEDSAVYLCASSLALAGIYEQYFGPGTRLTVT.

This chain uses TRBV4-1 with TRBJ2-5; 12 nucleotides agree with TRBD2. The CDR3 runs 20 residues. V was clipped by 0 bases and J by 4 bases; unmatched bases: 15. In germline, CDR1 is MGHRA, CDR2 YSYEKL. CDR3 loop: CASSQDYGGLAGGERETQYF. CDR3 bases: TGCGCCAGCAGCCAAGATTACGGGGGGCTAGCGGGAGGGGAGCGAGAGACCCAGTACTTC.

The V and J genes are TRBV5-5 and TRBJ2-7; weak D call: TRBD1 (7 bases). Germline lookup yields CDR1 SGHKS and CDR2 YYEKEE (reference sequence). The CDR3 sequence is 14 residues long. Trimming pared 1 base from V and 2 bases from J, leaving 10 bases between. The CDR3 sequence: CASSLTGEAYEQYF. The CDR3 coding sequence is TGTGCCAGCAGCTTGACAGGGGAGGCCTACGAGCAGTACTTC.

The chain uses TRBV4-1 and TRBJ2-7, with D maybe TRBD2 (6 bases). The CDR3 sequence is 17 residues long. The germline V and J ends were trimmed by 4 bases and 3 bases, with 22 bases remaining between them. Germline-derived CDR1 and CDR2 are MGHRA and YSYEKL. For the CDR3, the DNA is TGCGCCAGCAGCCGGAAGGGACTGGACGAGGGAGGCTACGAGCAGTACTTC. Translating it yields CASSRKGLDEGGYEQYF.

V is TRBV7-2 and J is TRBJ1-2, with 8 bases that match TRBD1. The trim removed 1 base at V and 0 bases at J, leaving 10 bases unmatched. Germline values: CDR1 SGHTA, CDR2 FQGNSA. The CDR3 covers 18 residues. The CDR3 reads CASSLGKPATGANYGYTF. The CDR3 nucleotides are TGTGCCAGCAGCTTAGGGAAACCGGCGACAGGGGCTAACTATGGCTACACCTTC.

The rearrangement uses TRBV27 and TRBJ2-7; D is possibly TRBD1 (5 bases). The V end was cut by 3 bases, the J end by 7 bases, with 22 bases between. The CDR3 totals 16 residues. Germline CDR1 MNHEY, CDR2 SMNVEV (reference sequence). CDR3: CASSFSTTLGPWEQYF. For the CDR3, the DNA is TGTGCCAGCAGTTTCTCGACAACCTTGGGGCCTTGGGAGCAGTACTTC.

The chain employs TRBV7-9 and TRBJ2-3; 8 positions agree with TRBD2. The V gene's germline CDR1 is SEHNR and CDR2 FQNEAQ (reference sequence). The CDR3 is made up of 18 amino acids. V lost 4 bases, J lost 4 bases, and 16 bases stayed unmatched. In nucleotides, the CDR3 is TGTGCCAGCAGCTCCGGCGGGGGGATAGCGGGTCACGCAGATACGCAGTATTTT. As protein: CASSSGGGIAGHADTQYF.

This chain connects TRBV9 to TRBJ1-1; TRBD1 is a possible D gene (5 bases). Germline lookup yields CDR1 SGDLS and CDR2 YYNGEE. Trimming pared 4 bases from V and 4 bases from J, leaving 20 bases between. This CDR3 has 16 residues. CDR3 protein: CASSPRLRAGITEAFF. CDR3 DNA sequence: TGTGCCAGCAGCCCCCGACTCAGGGCTGGGATCACTGAAGCTTTCTTT.